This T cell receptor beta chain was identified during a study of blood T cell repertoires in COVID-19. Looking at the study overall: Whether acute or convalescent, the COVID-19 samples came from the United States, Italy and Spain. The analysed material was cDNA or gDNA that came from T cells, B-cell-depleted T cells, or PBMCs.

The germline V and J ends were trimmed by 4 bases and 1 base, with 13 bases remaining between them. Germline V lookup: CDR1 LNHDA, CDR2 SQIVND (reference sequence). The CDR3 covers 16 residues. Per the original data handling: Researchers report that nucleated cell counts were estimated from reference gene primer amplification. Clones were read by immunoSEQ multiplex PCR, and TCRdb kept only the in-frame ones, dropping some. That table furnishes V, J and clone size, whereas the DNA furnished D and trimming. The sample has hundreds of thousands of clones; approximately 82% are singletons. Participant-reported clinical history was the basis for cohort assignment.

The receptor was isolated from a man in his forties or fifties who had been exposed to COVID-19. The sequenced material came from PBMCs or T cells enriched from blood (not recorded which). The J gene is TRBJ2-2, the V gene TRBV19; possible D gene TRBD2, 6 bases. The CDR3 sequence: CASSRWRAQNTGELFF. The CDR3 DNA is TGTGCCAGTAGTAGGTGGAGGGCCCAGAACACCGGGGAGCTGTTTTTT. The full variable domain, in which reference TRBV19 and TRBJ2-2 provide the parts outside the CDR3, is DGGITQSPKYLFRKEGQNVTLSCEQNLNHDAMYWYRQDPGQGLRLIYYSQIVNDFQKGDIAEGYSVSREKKESFPLTVTSAQKNPTAFYLCASSRWRAQNTGELFFGEGSRLTVL.